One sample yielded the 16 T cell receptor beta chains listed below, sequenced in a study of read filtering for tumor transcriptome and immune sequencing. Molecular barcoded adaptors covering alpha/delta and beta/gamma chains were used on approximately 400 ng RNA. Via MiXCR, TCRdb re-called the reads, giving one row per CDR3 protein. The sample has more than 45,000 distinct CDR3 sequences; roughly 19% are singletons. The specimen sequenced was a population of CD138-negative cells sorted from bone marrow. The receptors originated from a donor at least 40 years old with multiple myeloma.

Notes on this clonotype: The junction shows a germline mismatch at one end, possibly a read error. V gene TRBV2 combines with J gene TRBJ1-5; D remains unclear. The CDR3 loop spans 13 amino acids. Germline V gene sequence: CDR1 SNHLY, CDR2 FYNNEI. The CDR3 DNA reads TGTGCCAGCGGACGGGCGCACAATCAGCCCCATCATTTT. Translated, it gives CASGRAHNQPHHF.

CDR3 protein: CASSRQGQVNTEAFF. The CDR3 region has the DNA TGTGCCAGCAGCCGACAGGGGCAGGTGAACACTGAAGCTTTCTTT. The chain links TRBV7-8 to TRBJ1-1, with TRBD1 matching 8 bases. The CDR3 is 15 amino acids. Germline assignment: CDR1 SGHVS and CDR2 FQNEAQ. The V and J ends lost 5 bases and 0 bases, in that order; junction bases with no gene match: 5.

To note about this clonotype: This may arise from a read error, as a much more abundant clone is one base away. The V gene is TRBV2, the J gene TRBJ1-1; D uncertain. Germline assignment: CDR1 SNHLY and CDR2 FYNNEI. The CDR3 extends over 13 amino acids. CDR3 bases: TGTGCCAGCAGTGTCCAAGCGAACACTGAAGCTATCTTT. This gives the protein CASSVQANTEAIF.

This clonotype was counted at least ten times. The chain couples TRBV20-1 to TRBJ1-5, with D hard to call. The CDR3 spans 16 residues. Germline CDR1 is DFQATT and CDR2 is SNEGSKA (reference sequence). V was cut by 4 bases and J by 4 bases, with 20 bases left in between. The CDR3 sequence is CSATTFGGNGNQPQHF. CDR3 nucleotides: TGCAGTGCTACGACTTTCGGAGGAAACGGGAATCAGCCCCAGCATTTT.

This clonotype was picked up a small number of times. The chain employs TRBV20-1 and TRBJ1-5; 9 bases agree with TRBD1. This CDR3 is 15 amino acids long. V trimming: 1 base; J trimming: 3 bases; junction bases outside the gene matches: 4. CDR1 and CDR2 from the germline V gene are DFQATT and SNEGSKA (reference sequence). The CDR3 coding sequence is TGCAGTGCTAGAGGGGACAGGGAGATCAATCAGCCCCAGCATTTT. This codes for CSARGDREINQPQHF.

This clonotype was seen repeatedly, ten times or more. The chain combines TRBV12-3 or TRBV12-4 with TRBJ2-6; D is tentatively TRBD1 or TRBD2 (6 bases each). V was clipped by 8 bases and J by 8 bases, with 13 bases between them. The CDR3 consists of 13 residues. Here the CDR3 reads CASRGQVPNVLTF. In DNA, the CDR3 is TGTGCCAGCCGGGGGCAGGTCCCCAACGTCCTGACTTTC.

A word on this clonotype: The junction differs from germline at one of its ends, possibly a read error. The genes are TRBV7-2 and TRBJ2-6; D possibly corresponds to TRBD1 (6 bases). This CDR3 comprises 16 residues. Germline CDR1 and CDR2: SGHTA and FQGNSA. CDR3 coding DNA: TGTGCCTGCAGCTTAGGGCCAGGGGCTGGGGCCAACGCCCTGACTTTC. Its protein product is CACSLGPGAGANALTF.

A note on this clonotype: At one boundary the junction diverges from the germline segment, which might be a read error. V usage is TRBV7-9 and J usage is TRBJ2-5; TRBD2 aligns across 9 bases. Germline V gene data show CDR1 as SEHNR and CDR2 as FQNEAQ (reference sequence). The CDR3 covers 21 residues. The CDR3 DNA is TGCTCCAGCAGTCGCAACCTACGGACTAGCGCAGATTACAGACCCCAAGAGACCCAGTACTTC. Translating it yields CSSSRNLRTSADYRPQETQYF.

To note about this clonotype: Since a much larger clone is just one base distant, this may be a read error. The CDR3 bases are TGTGCCATCTGTTTGACTATCAATGAGCAGTTCTTC. Its translation: CAICLTINEQFF. The rearrangement links TRBV10-3 to TRBJ2-1, with a tentative D call TRBD2 (5 bases). The CDR3 spans 12 residues. Trimming shortened V by 8 bases and J by 6 bases, and 11 bases separated the two germline ends. CDR1 and CDR2 (germline): ENHRY, SYGVKD.

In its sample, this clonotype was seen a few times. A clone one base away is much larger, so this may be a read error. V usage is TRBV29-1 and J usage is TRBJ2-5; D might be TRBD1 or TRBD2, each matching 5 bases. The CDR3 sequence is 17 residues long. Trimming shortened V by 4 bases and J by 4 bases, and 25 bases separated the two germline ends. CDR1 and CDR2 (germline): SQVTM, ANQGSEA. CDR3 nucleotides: TGCAGCGTTGTAGATATTGCGAGCCCTCACGGGGCAGAGACCCAGTACTTC. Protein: CSVVDIASPHGAETQYF.

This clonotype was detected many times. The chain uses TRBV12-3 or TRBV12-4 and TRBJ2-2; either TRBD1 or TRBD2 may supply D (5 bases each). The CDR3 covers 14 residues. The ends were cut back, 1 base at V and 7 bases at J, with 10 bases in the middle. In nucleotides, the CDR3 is TGTGCCAGCAGTTTAGGTCAGGGAGTCGGGGAGCTGTTTTTT. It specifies CASSLGQGVGELFF.

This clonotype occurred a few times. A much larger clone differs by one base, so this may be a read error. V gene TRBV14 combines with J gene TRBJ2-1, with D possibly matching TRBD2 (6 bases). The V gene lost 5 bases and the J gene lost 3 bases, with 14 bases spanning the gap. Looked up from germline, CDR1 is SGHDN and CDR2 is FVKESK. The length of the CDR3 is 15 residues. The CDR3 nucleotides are TGTGCCAGCAGCTCTCGGGACTCATGCTACAATGAGCAGTTCTTC. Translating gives CASSSRDSCYNEQFF.

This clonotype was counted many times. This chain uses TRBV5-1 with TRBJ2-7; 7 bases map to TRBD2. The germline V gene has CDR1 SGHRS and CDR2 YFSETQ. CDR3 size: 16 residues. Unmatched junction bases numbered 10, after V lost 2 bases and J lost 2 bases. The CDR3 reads CASSFGLVLGTYEQYF. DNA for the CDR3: TGCGCCAGCAGCTTTGGACTAGTACTGGGCACCTACGAGCAGTACTTC.

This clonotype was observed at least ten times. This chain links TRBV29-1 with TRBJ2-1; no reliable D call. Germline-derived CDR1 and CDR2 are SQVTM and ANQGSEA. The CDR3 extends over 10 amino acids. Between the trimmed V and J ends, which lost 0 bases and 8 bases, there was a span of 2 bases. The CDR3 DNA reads TGCAGCGTTGAAGACCATGAGCAGTTCTTC. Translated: CSVEDHEQFF.

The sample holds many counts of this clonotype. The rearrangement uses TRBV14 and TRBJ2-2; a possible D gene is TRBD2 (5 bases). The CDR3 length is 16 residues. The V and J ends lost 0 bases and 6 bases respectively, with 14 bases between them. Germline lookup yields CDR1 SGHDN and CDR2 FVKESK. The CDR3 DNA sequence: TGTGCCAGCAGCCAAGATGGGATAAGGAGGCCCGGGGAGCTGTTTTTT. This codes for CASSQDGIRRPGELFF. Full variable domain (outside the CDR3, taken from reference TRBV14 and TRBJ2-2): EAGVTQFPSHSVIEKGQTVTLRCDPISGHDNLYWYRRVMGKEIKFLLHFVKESKQDESGMPNNRFLAERTGGTYSTLKVQPAELEDSGVYFCASSQDGIRRPGELFFGEGSRLTVL.

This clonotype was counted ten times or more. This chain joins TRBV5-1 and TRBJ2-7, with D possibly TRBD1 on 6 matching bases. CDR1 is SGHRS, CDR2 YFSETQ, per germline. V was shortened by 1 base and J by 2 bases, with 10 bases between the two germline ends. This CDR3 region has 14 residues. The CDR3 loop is CASSLTGQAYEQYF. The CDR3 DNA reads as TGCGCCAGCAGCTTGACGGGACAAGCCTACGAGCAGTACTTC.